This T cell receptor beta chain was identified during a study of cytomegalovirus exposure and HLA in healthy donors (dated by TCRdb to 2017 to 2019). Study-level background: According to an earlier analysis of 587 of the donors, about 179 million T cells yielded roughly 100 million unique TCR beta sequences and 276 Gb of sequence data. The number of donors typed differed by locus, with about 620-630 for A, B, C, DRB1 and DQB1, more than 500 for DQA1, over 600 for DPA1, and 450 to 480 for DPB1. To decide whether each TCR beta V gene segment behaved as functional or pseudogenic, an earlier analysis of some 600 of the donors relied on high-throughput TCR beta sequencing. All discovery cohort repertoires had been generated using a single sequencing platform. Donor age, sex, ethnicity and CMV serostatus were compiled alongside the repertoire data. Along with the roughly 670-subject first cohort, a separate validation cohort of 120 different subjects was used. Genome-wide SNP genotypes for about 65% of the 666 donors were used in a later genetic analysis, which treated that subset as a discovery cohort. Among 398 genotyped donors of the cohort, an average of approximately 240,000 unique TCR beta nucleotide sequences was sequenced per donor, of which 15% to 20% were non-productive. A few DR-DQ haplotypes were treated as single units for association and clustering because of strong linkage in the cohort. To predict cytomegalovirus infection status, the study brought together high-throughput TCR immunosequencing, statistical association of individual TCRs with disease status, and machine learning. In the later analysis, no new phenotypic data were used to find candidate immune exposures; instead, reliance was placed on TCR beta sequences and their occurrence across donors. The study aimed to test whether cataloging public T cell receptors could reveal signatures of past pathogen exposure. The T cell repertoires of under 700 subjects were profiled by immunosequencing and related to cytomegalovirus serostatus. Class I and class II HLA loci were covered by the typing at four-digit resolution. To study patterns of TCR occurrence, a later analysis re-analyzed previously published TCR beta repertoires from more than 550 donors and added high-resolution HLA genotyping. The genetic ancestry cluster associated with self-reported Caucasian donors included around 76% of the roughly 400 genotyped donors. An early release covering about 600 HLA-typed donors comprised about 300 gigabases of sequencing data and some 79 million unique TCR sequences. What the work shows at the level of the full study, not this receptor alone: The sequencing pipeline was judged likely to have produced a cluster of highly shared sequence variants as a technical artifact. Specific HLA alleles were associated with 15,000 to 20,000 TCR beta sequences at a false discovery rate of 0.05 in a later analysis. A total of 150 or so TCR beta chains were listed by the study as associated with cytomegalovirus. Because some donors lacked HLA typing at each locus, the association tests relied only on the typed subset. A further reported finding was that TCR beta sequences accurately predicted the HLA-A and HLA-B alleles for most subjects in the first cohort. A later analysis found that HLA-associated TCR beta chains were more clonally expanded and had lower generation probabilities than equally common non-associated chains. Because counts were too low, roughly 16 rarely observed V segments, including chromosome 9 orphons, were left out of the earlier analysis of 587 of the donors. When HLA alleles, especially DR and DQ, strongly co-occurred, attributing TCR associations to individual alleles was difficult. Because the 87-base-pair reads could not distinguish some IMGT-functional V segments, including TRBV6-2 and TRBV6-3, those segments were excluded. Compared with the roughly 600-donor mean, donors in an Asian-associated ancestry cluster had fewer N-insertions in productive TCRs, according to a later genetic analysis. A later analysis reported that several top co-occurrence clusters appeared linked to parvovirus B19, influenza, CMV and Epstein-Barr virus. An earlier analysis of 450 to 750 of the donors showed that most TCR beta V segments appeared in productive rearrangements either about 87% or about 30% of the time, which broadly matched IMGT annotations. Linkage disequilibrium might explain the correlated functional status among segregating V segments, but an unknown experimental factor could not be ruled out. Presence/absence analyses assumed roughly uniform sequencing depth across donors, an assumption that may not hold. According to a later analysis, TCR association rates differed among HLA loci, with DRB1 alleles showing the most associated TCRs and HLA-C alleles showing the fewest. According to the authors, the approach could potentially be generalized to other disease states and immunological phenotypes. This cohort had only TCR beta chains sequenced, and the lack of alpha or paired-chain data limited which features could be detected. The only immune exposure information available for the cohort was CMV serostatus. Most CMV-associated TCR beta chains appeared to be HLA-restricted in a later analysis, and the HLA associations seemed to be driven largely by CMV exposure. Across donors, most TCR sequences were observed very rarely, whereas some public TCRs were present in many individuals. Three of the identified cytomegalovirus-associated TCR beta chains were confirmed in vitro to be specific for cytomegalovirus antigens. Cytomegalovirus status was reported to be diagnosed by the classifier with high specificity and sensitivity in both the original and validation cohorts. An association between a missense DCLRE1C variant and V-gene and J-gene trimming of TCR beta chains was found in a later genetic analysis and replicated in an independent cohort.

Receptor amplification or capture employed the immunoSEQ multiplex PCR assay. The multiplex PCR relied on a mix of 60 forward primers for TCR Vbeta segments and 13 reverse primers for TCR Jbeta segments. A multiplex PCR assay on genomic DNA amplified the CDR3 region of rearranged TCR beta genes. The Illumina HiSeq System was used to sequence the amplified TCR beta libraries as 87-base-pair reads. The published analysis was carried out like this. Across the 640 or so repertoires, a later analysis counted 60 million to 90 million unique TCR beta chains, roughly 11 million of which were shared by at least two donors. To remove PCR and sequencing errors, raw reads were error-corrected and collapsed into unique sequences using a nearest-neighbor algorithm that merged closely related sequences. To assign V, D and J gene segments, CDR3 sequences were aligned to IMGT reference sequences. Each retained sequence needed at least a six-nucleotide match to both a V gene segment and a J gene segment. Rearrangements were classified as productive when the CDR3 lacked stop codons and remained in frame with V and J, and all other rearrangements were classified as non-productive. Following IMGT convention, CDR3 was defined as the stretch from the second conserved V-encoded cysteine to the conserved J-encoded phenylalanine. The earlier analysis of some 600 of the donors excluded sequences that lacked an unambiguous match to a single V gene segment. In an earlier analysis of 587 of the donors, a V segment was called functional when productive rearrangements were above 56.7%, and segregating when the standard deviation between donors exceeded 5%. A statistical classification framework was built for diagnosing cytomegalovirus status from the catalog of TCR beta chain sequences. In a later analysis, V and J genes were assigned by comparing TCR nucleotide sequences against IMGT/GENE-DB human TR gene sequences. Using the TCRdist pipeline, a later analysis assigned CDR3 sequences along with most-parsimonious VDJ recombination scenarios. In a later analysis, every TCR beta chain was defined by the combination of its CDR3 amino acid sequence and its V-gene family, and reads without a unique V-gene family were dropped. A later analysis removed 550 to 700 highly shared, low-generation-probability nucleotide sequences to deal with suspected cross-contamination and a sequencing artifact. In a later analysis, a clonal expansion index for each public chain was calculated from normalized within-repertoire ranks of inferred template counts. A later analysis computed generation probabilities with a VDJ recombination model fitted to out-of-frame rearrangements, and checked the results against IGoR. In a later analysis, hypergeometric tests were used to score TCR-TCR, TCR-HLA and TCR-CMV co-occurrence, with a repertoire-size bias correction applied to TCR pairs. In a later analysis, false discovery rates were estimated by permuting HLA or CMV assignments 20 times. In a later analysis, co-occurring TCRs were grouped using DBSCAN, with TCRdist sequence similarity added in when clustering inside HLA-allele-positive subsets. Repertoires with fewer than 30,000 or more than 120,000 public chains, plus five repertoires with anomalous nucleotide sharing, were excluded from co-occurrence clustering. As stored in TCRdb, this immuneACCESS dataset retains in-frame rearrangements with V and J assigned. A fraction of the clones does not appear; measured against another copy, unresolved V genes explain less than half of the discrepancy, and the remainder lacks a known reason. The V and J calls and the clone size are those of that table, but D and trimming were determined from the DNA. The sample table lists 130,000 or so clones, approximately 80% of them with a count of one. The top ten hold 2.5% to 3% of the sample.

On this clone: The specificity of this receptor is unknown. Qualities for individual bases were not recorded, and no much larger clone is one base off.

The cohort comprised hundreds of healthy bone marrow donors. At the time of sampling, all cohort members were nominally healthy, though unrecorded immune exposures were likely present. The donor was CMV seropositive and was included in the group of 250 to 350 seropositive cohort members. Every donor gave a peripheral blood sample, and the peripheral blood mononuclear cells from that sample were used for TCR beta sequencing. Genomic DNA extraction from the blood cell samples was performed with the Qiagen DNeasy Blood Extraction Kit. V sheds 5 bases and J sheds 5 bases, leaving 15 bases between their ends. The CDR1 and CDR2 encoded by the germline V gene (reference sequence) are SEHNR and FQNEAQ. The CDR3, cysteine through phenylalanine, is 14 amino acids long. Only CDR3 DNA is held: 42 bases, read in frame from base 1.

The sequencing input was PBMCs. The clonotype originates from a woman aged 18-29 years in good health and CMV-seropositive. The chain is assembled from TRBV7-9 and TRBJ2-5; TRBD2 is a weak D gene call, 6 bases matching. At the DNA level, the sequence is TGTGCCAGCAGCCCGACGGGGGTCCTGGAGACCCAGTACTTC. Translated, this gives CASSPTGVLETQYF.